The clone carrying this T cell receptor beta chain has only a few counts. What it binds is not known. The junction differs from germline at one of its ends, possibly a read error. The data derive from a study of human T cells and chemical hapten exposure. Study outcomes and limitations: Clustering by CDR3 similarity yielded significantly more large clusters from expanded TCRs than controls.

The CDR3 consists of 13 residues. CDR1 and CDR2 (germline): SSHAT, FNYEAQ (reference sequence). Within the library, unique molecular identifiers were attached to each individual cDNA molecule. One entry per CDR3 protein results from TCRdb running MiXCR on the RACE reads. There are tens of thousands of distinct CDR3 sequences in the sample; about 10% occur only once, and approximately 4.6% lies in the top ten. The sample's time point: patch test 1, 2 weeks after DPC sensitization. The sample's treatment: therapeutic diphenylcyclopropenone sensitization with weekly scalp DPC. Sequenced material: whole blood, taken in connection with sensitization to the hapten diphenylcyclopropenone (DPC). This clonotype originated in a woman aged 50 to 60 with alopecia areata. Some clones in this sample may be carry-over from other donors' samples. The chain combines TRBV7-7 with TRBJ2-3; a weak D match, TRBD2 (5 bases). CDR3 nucleotides: TGTGCTAGCAGCTCGGGGAGAGGAGATACGCAGTATTTT. As protein: CASSSGRGDTQYF.